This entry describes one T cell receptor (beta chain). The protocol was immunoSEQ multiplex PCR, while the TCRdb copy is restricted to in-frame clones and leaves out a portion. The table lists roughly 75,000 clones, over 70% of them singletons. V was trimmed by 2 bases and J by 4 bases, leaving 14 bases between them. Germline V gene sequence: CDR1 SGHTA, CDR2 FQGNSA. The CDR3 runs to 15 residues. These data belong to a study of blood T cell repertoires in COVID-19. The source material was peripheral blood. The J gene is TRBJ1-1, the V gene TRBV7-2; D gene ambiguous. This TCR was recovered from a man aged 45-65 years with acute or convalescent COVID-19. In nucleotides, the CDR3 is TGTGCCAGCAGCTTAAAGGCCGGAGGGAGCACTGAAGCTTTCTTT. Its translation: CASSLKAGGSTEAFF.